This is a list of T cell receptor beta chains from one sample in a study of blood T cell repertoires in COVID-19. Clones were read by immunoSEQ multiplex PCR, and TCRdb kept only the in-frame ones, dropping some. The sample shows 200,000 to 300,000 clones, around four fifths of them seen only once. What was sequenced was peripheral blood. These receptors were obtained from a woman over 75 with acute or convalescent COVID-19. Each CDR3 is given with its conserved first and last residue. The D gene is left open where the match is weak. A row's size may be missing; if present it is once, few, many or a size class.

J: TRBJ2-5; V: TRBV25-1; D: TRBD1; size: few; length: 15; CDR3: CASTRGRHPKETQYF; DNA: TGTGCCAGCACCAGGGGGCGGCACCCTAAAGAGACCCAGTACTTC
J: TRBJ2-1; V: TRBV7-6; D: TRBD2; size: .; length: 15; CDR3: CASSVSGRALFPQFF; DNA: TGTGCCAGCAGTGTAAGCGGGAGGGCCCTTTTTCCCCAGTTCTTC
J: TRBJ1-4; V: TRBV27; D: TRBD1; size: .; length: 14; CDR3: CASSFRQGTAKLFF; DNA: TGTGCCAGCAGTTTCAGACAGGGTACCGCGAAACTGTTTTTT
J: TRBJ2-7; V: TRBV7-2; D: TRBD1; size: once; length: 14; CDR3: CASRVQGGSYEQYF; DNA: TGTGCCAGCAGGGTACAGGGGGGATCCTACGAGCAGTACTTC
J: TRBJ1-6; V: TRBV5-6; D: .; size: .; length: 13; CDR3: CASSLEQVSPLHF; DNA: TGTGCCAGCAGCTTGGAGCAGGTCTCACCCCTCCACTTT
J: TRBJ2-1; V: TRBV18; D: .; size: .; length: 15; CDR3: CASSPGTSSYNEQFF; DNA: TGTGCCAGCTCACCTGGGACAAGCTCCTACAATGAGCAGTTCTTC
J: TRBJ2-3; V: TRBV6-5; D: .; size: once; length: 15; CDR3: CASSYVTRGTDTQYF; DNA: TGTGCCAGCAGTTACGTGACAAGAGGCACAGATACGCAGTATTTT
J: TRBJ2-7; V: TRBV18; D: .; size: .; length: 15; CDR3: CASSETTTDGGDLDF; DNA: TGTGCCAGCTCAGAAACTACGACAGATGGGGGCGACCTCGACTTC
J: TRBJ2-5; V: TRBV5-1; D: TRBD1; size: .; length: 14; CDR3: CASSLGTGRETQYF; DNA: TGCGCCAGCAGCTTAGGGACAGGGCGGGAGACCCAGTACTTC
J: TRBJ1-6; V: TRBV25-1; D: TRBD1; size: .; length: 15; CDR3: CASSGRDRINSPLHF; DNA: TGTGCCAGCAGTGGAAGGGACAGGATTAATTCACCCCTCCACTTT
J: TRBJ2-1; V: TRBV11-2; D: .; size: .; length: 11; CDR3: CASSPGKEQFF; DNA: TGTGCCAGCAGCCCCGGGAAAGAGCAGTTCTTC
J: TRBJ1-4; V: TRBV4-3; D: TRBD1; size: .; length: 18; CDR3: CASSQGQGLGVTNEKLFF; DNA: TGCGCCAGCAGCCAAGGACAGGGACTTGGGGTAACTAATGAAAAACTGTTTTTT
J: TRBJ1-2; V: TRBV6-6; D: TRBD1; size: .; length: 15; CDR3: CAHRGSETGNYGYTF; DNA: TGTGCCCACAGGGGCTCGGAGACAGGCAACTATGGCTACACCTTC
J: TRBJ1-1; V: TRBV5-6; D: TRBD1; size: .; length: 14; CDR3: CASRRDRGATEAFF; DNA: TGTGCCAGCAGGCGTGACAGGGGGGCCACTGAAGCTTTCTTT
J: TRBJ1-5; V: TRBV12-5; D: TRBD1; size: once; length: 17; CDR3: CASPLPGQGASNQPQHF; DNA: TGTGCTAGTCCTCTTCCGGGACAGGGGGCTAGCAATCAGCCCCAGCATTTT
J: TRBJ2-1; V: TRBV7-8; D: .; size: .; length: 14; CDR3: CASSSRYSYNEQFF; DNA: TGTGCCAGCAGCTCTAGGTACTCCTACAATGAGCAGTTCTTC
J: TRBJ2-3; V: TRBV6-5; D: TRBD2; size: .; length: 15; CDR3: CASSYSGGGVDTQYF; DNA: TGTGCCAGCAGTTATAGCGGGGGTGGAGTAGATACGCAGTATTTT
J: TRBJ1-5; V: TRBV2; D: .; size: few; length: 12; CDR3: CASSKDSQPQHF; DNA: TGTGCCAGCAGCAAAGACAGTCAGCCCCAGCATTTT
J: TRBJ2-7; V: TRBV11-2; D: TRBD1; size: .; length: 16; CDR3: CASSLVAGTGLYEQYF; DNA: TGTGCCAGCAGCTTAGTTGCCGGGACAGGCCTCTACGAGCAGTACTTC
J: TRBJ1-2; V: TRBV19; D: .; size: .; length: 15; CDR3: CASSIGQGALYGYTF; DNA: TGTGCCAGTAGTATAGGACAAGGTGCCCTCTATGGCTACACCTTC
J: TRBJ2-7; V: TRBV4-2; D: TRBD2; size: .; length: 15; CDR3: CASSQVGLGSYEQYF; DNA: TGTGCCAGCAGCCAAGTGGGACTAGGGTCCTACGAGCAGTACTTC
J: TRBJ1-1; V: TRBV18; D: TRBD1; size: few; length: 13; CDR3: CASSPTGDTEAFF; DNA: TGTGCCAGCTCACCGACAGGGGACACTGAAGCTTTCTTT
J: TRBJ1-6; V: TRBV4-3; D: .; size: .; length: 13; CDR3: CASSLENNSPLHF; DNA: TGCGCCAGCAGCTTAGAGAATAATTCACCCCTCCACTTT
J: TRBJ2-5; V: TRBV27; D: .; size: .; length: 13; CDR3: CASSSQVQETQYF; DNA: TGTGCCAGCAGTTCACAGGTACAAGAGACCCAGTACTTC
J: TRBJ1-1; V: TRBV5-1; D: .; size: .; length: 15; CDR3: CASNYGGGMNTEAFF; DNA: TGCGCCAGCAACTATGGTGGGGGGATGAACACTGAAGCTTTCTTT
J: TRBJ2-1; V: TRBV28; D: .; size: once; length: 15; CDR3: CASSLAGSSYNEQFF; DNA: TGTGCCAGCAGTTTAGCGGGAAGCTCCTACAATGAGCAGTTCTTC
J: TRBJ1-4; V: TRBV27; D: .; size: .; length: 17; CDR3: CASSPALQGFVDEKLFF; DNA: TGTGCCAGCAGTCCCGCTCTACAGGGATTTGTGGATGAAAAACTGTTTTTT
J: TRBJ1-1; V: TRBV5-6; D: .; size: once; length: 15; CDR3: CASSNRRGVRTEAFF; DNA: TGTGCCAGCAGCAATCGTCGGGGGGTAAGGACTGAAGCTTTCTTT
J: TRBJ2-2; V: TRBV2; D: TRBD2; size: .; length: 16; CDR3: CASSESRGRRTGELFF; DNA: TGTGCCAGCAGTGAATCTCGCGGGAGAAGGACCGGGGAGCTGTTTTTT
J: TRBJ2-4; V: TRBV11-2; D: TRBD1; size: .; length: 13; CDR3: CASSQRQGDIQYF; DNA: TGTGCCAGCAGCCAAAGACAGGGAGACATTCAGTACTTC
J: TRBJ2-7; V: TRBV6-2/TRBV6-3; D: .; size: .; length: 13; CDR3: CASSSMAPYEQYF; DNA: TGTGCCAGCAGTTCCATGGCCCCCTACGAGCAGTACTTC
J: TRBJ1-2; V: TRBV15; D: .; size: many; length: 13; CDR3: CATSRDRHGRYTF; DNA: TGTGCCACCAGCAGAGATCGACACGGTCGCTACACCTTC
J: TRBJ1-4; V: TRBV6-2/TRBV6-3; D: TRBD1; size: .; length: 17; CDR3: CASSCRTGDACDEKLFF; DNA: TGTGCCAGCAGTTGCCGGACAGGGGACGCCTGTGATGAAAAACTGTTTTTT
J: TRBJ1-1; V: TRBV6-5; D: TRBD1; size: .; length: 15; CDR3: CASSPPGGLNTEAFF; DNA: TGTGCCAGCAGTCCCCCAGGGGGATTGAACACTGAAGCTTTCTTT
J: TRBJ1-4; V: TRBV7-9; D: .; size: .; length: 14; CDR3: CASSWGASNEKLFF; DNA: TGTGCCAGCAGCTGGGGAGCGTCTAATGAAAAACTGTTTTTT
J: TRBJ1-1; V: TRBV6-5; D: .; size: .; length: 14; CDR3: CASSYIQGGTEAFF; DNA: TGTGCCAGCAGTTACATTCAGGGAGGCACTGAAGCTTTCTTT
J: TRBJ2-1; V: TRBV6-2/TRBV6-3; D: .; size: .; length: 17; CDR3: CASSPQSRDMVNNEQFF; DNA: TGTGCCAGCAGTCCCCAATCCCGGGACATGGTCAACAATGAGCAGTTCTTC
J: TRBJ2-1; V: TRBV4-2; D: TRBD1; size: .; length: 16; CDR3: CASSLKEGQGAYEQFF; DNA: TGTGCCAGCAGCCTCAAGGAGGGACAGGGGGCCTATGAGCAGTTCTTC
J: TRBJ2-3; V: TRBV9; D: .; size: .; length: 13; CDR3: CASSPGNTDTQYF; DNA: TGTGCCAGCTCCCCGGGGAACACAGATACGCAGTATTTT
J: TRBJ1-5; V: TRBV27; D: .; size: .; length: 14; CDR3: CASSSTDSNQPQHF; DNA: TGTGCCAGCAGTTCGACAGATAGCAATCAGCCCCAGCATTTT
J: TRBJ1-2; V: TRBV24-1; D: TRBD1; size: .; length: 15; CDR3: CATSARTGRNYGYTF; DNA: TGTGCCACCAGTGCCCGGACAGGGCGGAACTATGGCTACACCTTC
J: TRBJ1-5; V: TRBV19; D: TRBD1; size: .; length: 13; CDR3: CASSQGGHQPQHF; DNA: TGTGCCAGTAGCCAGGGGGGCCATCAGCCCCAGCATTTT
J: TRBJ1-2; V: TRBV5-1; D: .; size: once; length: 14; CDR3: CASSLQRREDGYTF; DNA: TGCGCCAGCAGCTTGCAAAGGAGAGAGGATGGCTACACCTTC
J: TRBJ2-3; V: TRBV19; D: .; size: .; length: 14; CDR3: CASSVAPFTDTQYF; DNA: TGTGCCAGTAGTGTAGCCCCTTTCACAGATACGCAGTATTTT
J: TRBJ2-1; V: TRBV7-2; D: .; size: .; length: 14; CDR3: CASSLETRSGEQFF; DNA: TGTGCCAGCAGCTTAGAGACTAGGTCCGGTGAGCAGTTCTTC
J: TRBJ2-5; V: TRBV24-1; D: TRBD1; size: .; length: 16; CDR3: CATSDTGQGKEETQYF; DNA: TGTGCCACCAGTGATACCGGACAGGGAAAAGAAGAGACCCAGTACTTC
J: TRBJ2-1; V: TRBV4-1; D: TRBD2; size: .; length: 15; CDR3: CASSPPGLADNEQFF; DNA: TGCGCCAGCAGCCCACCGGGACTAGCCGACAATGAGCAGTTCTTC
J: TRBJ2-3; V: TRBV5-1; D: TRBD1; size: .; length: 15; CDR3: CASSLQGAGTDTQYF; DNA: TGCGCCAGCAGCTTGCAGGGGGCGGGGACAGATACGCAGTATTTT
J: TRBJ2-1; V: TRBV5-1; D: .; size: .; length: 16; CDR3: CASSRGTASSYNEQFF; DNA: TGCGCCAGCAGCCGCGGGACGGCGAGCTCCTACAATGAGCAGTTCTTC
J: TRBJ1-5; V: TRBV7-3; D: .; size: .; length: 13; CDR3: CASSLFQGTPQHF; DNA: TGTGCCAGCAGCTTGTTCCAGGGGACACCCCAGCATTTT